This T cell receptor beta chain was sequenced during a study of blood T cell repertoires in COVID-19. Study in general: Some COVID-19 samples were acute and others convalescent; all came from the United States, Italy and Spain.

This clone was observed a few times. Germline V lookup: CDR1 SGHTA, CDR2 FQGNSA. This CDR3 is 15 amino acids long. Between the trimmed V and J ends, which lost 8 bases and 7 bases, there was a span of 18 bases. Sequencing used immunoSEQ multiplex PCR; TCRdb keeps in-frame clones, though not all of them. The data show about 300,000 clones, approximately 83% seen once. The sequenced material came from PBMCs or T cells enriched from blood (not recorded which). The V and J genes are TRBV7-2 and TRBJ1-6; tentatively, D is TRBD1 (5 bases). This TCR was sampled from a man aged 25-45 years who had recovered from COVID-19. The CDR3 DNA reads as TGTGCCAGCGCAAAAGGGACTTGGGGGAATTCACCCCTCCACTTT. Amino acids: CASAKGTWGNSPLHF.